This T cell receptor (beta chain) was retrieved from a study of blood T cell repertoires in COVID-19. Clones were sequenced by immunoSEQ multiplex PCR, and TCRdb holds only the in-frame ones, with some missing. This table holds over 150,000 clones, roughly 84% found once. Trimming shortened V by 2 bases and J by 1 base, and 9 bases separated the two germline ends. CDR3 length equals 14 residues. CDR1 is SGDLS and CDR2 is YYNGEE in the germline V gene. The receptor was isolated from a woman aged 45-59 years who had recovered from COVID-19. The sequencing input was PBMCs or T cells enriched from blood (not recorded which). The chain joins TRBV9 to TRBJ1-1, with unresolved D. The CDR3 is CASSVRVGNTEAFF. CDR3 nucleotide sequence: TGTGCCAGCAGCGTGCGGGTAGGGAACACTGAAGCTTTCTTT.